This T cell receptor (beta chain) was observed in a study of blood T cell repertoires in COVID-19 (dated by TCRdb to about 2020). Regarding the complete study: Collaborator samples came from the United States, Italy and Spain and covered acute and convalescent phases of COVID-19. Where available, HLA class I and class II types were taken from metadata supplied by the sample provider and were not determined by assay-based typing. Deeply sampled blood TCRbeta repertoires from subjects exposed to, actively infected with, or recovered from COVID-19 were included in the dataset. Samples were obtained from the ongoing ImmuneRACE study (first 160 participants) and from over 1,000 subjects provided by 6 global collaborators. The material from the prospective study consisted of cDNA or gDNA derived from T cells, B-cell-depleted T cells, or PBMCs. A freely available public database, intended as a resource for researchers studying the immune response to SARS-CoV-2, is where the repertoires were released. Sample metadata almost always included a de-identified subject ID, COVID-19 status, age in years and sex. Paper-wide results and their limitations: Clinical and demographic metadata were provided uncurated, with the amount varying by source and participant.

Details on this clone: Its antigen remains undetermined. No base qualities exist here, and no much larger clone lies one base off it.

TCRbeta CDR3 regions were amplified from genomic DNA using the immunoSEQ Assay, a bias-controlled multiplex PCR. The original pipeline was this. The number of nucleated cells in each sample was estimated from the amplification of reference gene primers within the assay. Sequence reads were collapsed and filtered to measure the absolute abundance of every unique TCRbeta CDR3 rearrangement. For each sample, productive Simpson clonality was calculated as the square root of Simpson's diversity index across productive rearrangements. Here the immuneACCESS table is served through TCRdb, limited to in-frame sequences with V and J called. Missing clones are a known gap in these copies; in checked studies unresolved V genes cover under half, and the rest lacks a known reason. Clone size and V and J calls were adopted from that table, with D and trimming inferred from the DNA. This sample gives 130,000 to 150,000 clones in total; 88% of them show up just once. The ten largest clonotypes hold approximately 2.4% of the sample.

Each collaborating institution followed its own protocols to collect whole blood in K2EDTA tubes. For TCRbeta analysis, collaborators shipped samples in one of three forms: frozen whole blood, isolated PBMCs, or DNA extracted from either of those sample types. The germline V gene gives CDR1 as SGHTA and CDR2 as FQGNSA. V is pruned by 4 bases and J by 5 bases, leaving 3 bases of the junction without a gene match. The CDR3 covers 14 residues, taking in both the cysteine and the phenylalanine. The only DNA kept is the CDR3, 42 bases in frame from the first base. The chain was built from TRBV7-2 and TRBJ2-7; TRBD2 fits 12 bases in the junction. The TCR originated in a human donor in a cohort sampled during active COVID-19. Sequencing was carried out using peripheral blood. The CDR3 reads as follows: CASSSTSGSHEQYF. DNA sequence: TGTGCCAGCAGCTCGACTAGCGGGAGCCACGAGCAGTACTTC.